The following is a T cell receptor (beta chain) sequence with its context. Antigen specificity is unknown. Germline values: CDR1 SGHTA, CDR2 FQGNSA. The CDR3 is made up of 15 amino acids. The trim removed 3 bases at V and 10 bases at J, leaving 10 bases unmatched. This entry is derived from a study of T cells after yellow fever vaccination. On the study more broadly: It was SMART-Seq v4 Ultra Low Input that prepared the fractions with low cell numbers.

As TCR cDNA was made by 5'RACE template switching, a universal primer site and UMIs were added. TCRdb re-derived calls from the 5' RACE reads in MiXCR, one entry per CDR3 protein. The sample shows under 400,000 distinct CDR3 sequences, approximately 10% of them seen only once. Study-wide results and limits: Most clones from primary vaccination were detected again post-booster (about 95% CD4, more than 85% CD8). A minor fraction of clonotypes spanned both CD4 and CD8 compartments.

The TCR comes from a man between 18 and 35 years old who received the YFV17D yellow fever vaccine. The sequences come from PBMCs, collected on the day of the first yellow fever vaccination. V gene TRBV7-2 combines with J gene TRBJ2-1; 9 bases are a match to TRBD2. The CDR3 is CASSLGGGAFNEQFF. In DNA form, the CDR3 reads TGTGCCAGCAGCTTGGGCGGGGGGGCGTTTAACGAGCAGTTCTTC.